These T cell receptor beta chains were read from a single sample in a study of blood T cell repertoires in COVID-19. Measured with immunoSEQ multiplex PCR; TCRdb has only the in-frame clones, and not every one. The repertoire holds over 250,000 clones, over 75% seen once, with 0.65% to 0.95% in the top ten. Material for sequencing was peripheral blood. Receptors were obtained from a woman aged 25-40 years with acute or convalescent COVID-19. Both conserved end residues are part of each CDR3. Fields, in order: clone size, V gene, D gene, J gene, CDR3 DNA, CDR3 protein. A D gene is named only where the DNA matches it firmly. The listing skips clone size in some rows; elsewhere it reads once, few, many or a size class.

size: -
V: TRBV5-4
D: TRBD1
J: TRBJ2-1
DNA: TGTGCCAGCAGCTTTGCCAGGGGGCCTGGGAATGAGCAGTTCTTC
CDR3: CASSFARGPGNEQFF

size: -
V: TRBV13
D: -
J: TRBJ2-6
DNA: TGTGCCAGCAGCCCCGGGGATACTGGGGCCAACGTCCTGACTTTC
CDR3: CASSPGDTGANVLTF

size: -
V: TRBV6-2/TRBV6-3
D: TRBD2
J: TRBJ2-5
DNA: TGTGCCAGCAGTTATAGTCCGCGGGAGGGGCAAGAGACCCAGTACTTC
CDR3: CASSYSPREGQETQYF

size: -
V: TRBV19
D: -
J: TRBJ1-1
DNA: TGTGCCAGTAGTATAGGGAGGAACACTGAAGCTTTCTTT
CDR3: CASSIGRNTEAFF

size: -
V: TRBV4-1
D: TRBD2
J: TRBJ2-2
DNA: TGCGCCAGCAGCCAAGATCCCAACGGGGGGACCGGGGAGCTGTTTTTT
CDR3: CASSQDPNGGTGELFF

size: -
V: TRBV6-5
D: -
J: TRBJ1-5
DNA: TGTGCCACGAACAGAGTAAATCAGCCCCAGCATTTT
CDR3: CATNRVNQPQHF

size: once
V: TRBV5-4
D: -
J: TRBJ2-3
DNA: TGTGCCAGCAGCTTGGGACTAGATACGGATACGCAGTATTTT
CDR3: CASSLGLDTDTQYF

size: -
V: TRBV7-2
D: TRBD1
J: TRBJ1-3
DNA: TGTGCCAGCAGCTTAGTTGGGACAGGAGGAAACACCATATATTTT
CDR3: CASSLVGTGGNTIYF

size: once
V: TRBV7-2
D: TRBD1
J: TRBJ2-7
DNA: TGTGCCAGCAGCTTAGCGTCTCAGGGGGCTCACGAGCAGTACTTC
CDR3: CASSLASQGAHEQYF

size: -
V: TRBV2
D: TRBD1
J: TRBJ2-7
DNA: TGTGCCAGCAGCAGGGGACAGGGATACGAGCAGTACTTC
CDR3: CASSRGQGYEQYF

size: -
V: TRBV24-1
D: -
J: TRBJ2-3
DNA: TGTGCCACCAGTGATACCCGTGCCGGGATTGGCACAGATACGCAGTATTTT
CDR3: CATSDTRAGIGTDTQYF

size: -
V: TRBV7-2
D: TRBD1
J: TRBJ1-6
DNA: TGTGCCAGCAGCTTAATATCGGGGACAGGGAATTCACCCCTCCACTTT
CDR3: CASSLISGTGNSPLHF

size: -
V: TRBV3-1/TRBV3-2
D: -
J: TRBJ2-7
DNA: TGTGCCAGCAGCCAAGGGACACTTCCCTACGAGCAGTACTTC
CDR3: CASSQGTLPYEQYF

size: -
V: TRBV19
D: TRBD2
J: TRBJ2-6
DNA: TGTGCCAGTAGTATGTCGTCTAGCGGGAGTAGAGCTGGGGCCAACGTCCTGACTTTC
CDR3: CASSMSSSGSRAGANVLTF

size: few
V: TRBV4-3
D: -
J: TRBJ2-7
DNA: TGCGCCAGCAGCCCCTCCTACGGGTCCAACTACGAGCAGTACTTC
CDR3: CASSPSYGSNYEQYF

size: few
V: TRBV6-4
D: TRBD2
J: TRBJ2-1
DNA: TGTGCCAGCAGTGGGATGGGCGGGAGTCGGTCTAATGAGCAGTTCTTC
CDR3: CASSGMGGSRSNEQFF

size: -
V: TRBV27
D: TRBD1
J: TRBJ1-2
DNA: TGTGCCAGCAGCACAGGGGGCGAGGGCTACACCTTC
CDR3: CASSTGGEGYTF

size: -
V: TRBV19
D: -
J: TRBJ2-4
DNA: TGTGCCAGTAGTCTGGCAGTTCTAGCCAAAAACATTCAGTACTTC
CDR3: CASSLAVLAKNIQYF

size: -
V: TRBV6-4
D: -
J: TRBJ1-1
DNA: TGTGCCAGCAGTGTAACATTACAGGCTGAAGCTTTCTTT
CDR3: CASSVTLQAEAFF

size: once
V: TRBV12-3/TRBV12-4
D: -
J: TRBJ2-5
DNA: TGTGCCAGCAGCACCCGACAGGGAGGGACCCAGTACTTC
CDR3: CASSTRQGGTQYF

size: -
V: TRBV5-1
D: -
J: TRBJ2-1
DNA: TGCGCCAGCAGCTTGGTCGGGGCCTACAATGAGCAGTTCTTC
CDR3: CASSLVGAYNEQFF

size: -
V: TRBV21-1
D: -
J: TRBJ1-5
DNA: TGTGCCAGCAGCAAAGCGCCAAAACTTAGCAATCAGCCCCAGCATTTT
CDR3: CASSKAPKLSNQPQHF

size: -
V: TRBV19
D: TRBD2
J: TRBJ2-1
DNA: TGTGCCAGTAGTATTACCACTAGCGGGAGAGGGGAGCAGTTCTTC
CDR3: CASSITTSGRGEQFF

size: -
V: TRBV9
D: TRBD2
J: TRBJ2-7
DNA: TGTGCCAGCAGCGTAGGGGTAGCGGGAGGGCTCTACGAGCAGTACTTC
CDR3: CASSVGVAGGLYEQYF

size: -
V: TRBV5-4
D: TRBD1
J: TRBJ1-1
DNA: TGTGCCAGCAGGACAGGGGGCGGTGGGACTGAAGCTTTCTTT
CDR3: CASRTGGGGTEAFF

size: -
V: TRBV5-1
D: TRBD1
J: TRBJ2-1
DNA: TGCGCCAGCAGACCGGGACAGGCCTACAATGAGCAGTTCTTC
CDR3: CASRPGQAYNEQFF

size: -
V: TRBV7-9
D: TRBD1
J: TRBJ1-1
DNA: TGTGCCAGCAGCCCGGGACAGGGGGCGGGGGCTGAAGCTTTCTTT
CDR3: CASSPGQGAGAEAFF

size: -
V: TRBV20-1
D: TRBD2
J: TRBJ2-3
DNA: TGCAGTGCTAGTGTACAGCGGGAATTCTACACAGATACGCAGTATTTT
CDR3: CSASVQREFYTDTQYF

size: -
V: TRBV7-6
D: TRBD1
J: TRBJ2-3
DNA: TGTGCCAGCAGCCCCCTAGAGGGTTCAGGGGGAAGGAAGTTTTTT
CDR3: CASSPLEGSGGRKFF

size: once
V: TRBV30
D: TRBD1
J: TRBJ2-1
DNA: TGTGCCTGGACGGGACAGAGCTCCTACAATGAGCAGTTCTTC
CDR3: CAWTGQSSYNEQFF

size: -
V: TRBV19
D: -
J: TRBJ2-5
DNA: TGTGCCAGTAGTCCCTGGACAGTGAATCGGCAAGAGACCCAGTACTTC
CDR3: CASSPWTVNRQETQYF

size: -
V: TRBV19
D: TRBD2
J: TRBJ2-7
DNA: TGTGCCAGTAGTCCTGGCCGTGGGAGGGTACTCTACGAGCAGTACTTC
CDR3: CASSPGRGRVLYEQYF

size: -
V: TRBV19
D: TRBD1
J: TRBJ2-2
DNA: TGTGCCAGTAGTAAAACAGGGGGAGCCGGGGAGCTGTTTTTT
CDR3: CASSKTGGAGELFF

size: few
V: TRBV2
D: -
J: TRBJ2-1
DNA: TGTGCCAGCAGCCTCGGGGCTAGCGCTTCCTACAATGAGCAGTTCTTC
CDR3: CASSLGASASYNEQFF

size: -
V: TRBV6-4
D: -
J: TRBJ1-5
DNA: TGTGCCAGCAGCCTCGACTGGGGCAGCCAGCCCCAGCATTTT
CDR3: CASSLDWGSQPQHF

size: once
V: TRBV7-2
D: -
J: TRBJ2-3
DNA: TGTGCCAGCAGCCTCGTGGAGGGCACAGATACGCAGTATTTT
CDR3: CASSLVEGTDTQYF

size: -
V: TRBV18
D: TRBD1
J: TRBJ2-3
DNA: TGTGCCAGCTCGCCTCGGGACAGGGAAACAGATACGCAGTATTTT
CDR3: CASSPRDRETDTQYF

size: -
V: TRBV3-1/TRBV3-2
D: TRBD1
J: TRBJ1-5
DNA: TGTGCCAGCAGCCTAGGGACAGGGGGCGCTTGCAATCAGCCCCAGCATTTT
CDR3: CASSLGTGGACNQPQHF

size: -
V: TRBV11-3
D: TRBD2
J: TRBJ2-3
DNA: TGTGCCAGCAGCGAAGTTAGCGGGGCGCCCACAGATACGCAGTATTTT
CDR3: CASSEVSGAPTDTQYF

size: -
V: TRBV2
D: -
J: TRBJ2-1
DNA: TGTGCCAGCAGTCTCCACCTTCCGGGACTTCCCGAAAATGAGCAGTTCTTC
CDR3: CASSLHLPGLPENEQFF

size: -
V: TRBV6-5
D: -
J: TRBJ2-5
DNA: TGTGCCAGTACACGGACGGGAAAAGAGACCCAGTACTTC
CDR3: CASTRTGKETQYF

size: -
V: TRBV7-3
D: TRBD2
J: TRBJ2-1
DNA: TGTGCCAGCAGTCCGAAACTAGCGGGAGGAGCGGAGGAGCAGTTCTTC
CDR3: CASSPKLAGGAEEQFF

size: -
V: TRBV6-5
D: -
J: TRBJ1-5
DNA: TGTGCCAGCAGGCGTAGCAATCAGCCCCAGCATTTT
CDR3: CASRRSNQPQHF

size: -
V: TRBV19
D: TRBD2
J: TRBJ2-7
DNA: TGTGCCACCTCCGGGTCTAGCGGGAGGGCCTCCTACGAGCAGTACTTC
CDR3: CATSGSSGRASYEQYF

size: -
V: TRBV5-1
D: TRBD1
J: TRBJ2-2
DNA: TGCGCCAGCAGTCCCGGGACAGGGATCCCCGGGGAGCTGTTTTTT
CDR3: CASSPGTGIPGELFF

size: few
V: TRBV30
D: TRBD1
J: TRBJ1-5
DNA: TGTGCCTGGAGTGTACGCGACAGGGCATTACAGCCCCAGCATTTT
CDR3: CAWSVRDRALQPQHF

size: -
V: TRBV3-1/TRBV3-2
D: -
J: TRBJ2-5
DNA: TGTGCCAGCAGCCCGAGTACAGGGACCCAGTACTTC
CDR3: CASSPSTGTQYF

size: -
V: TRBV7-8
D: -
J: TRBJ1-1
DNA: TGTGCCAGCAGCCGAGTATCGGGTCTGAACACTGAAGCTTTCTTT
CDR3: CASSRVSGLNTEAFF

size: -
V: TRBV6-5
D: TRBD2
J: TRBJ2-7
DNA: TGTGCCAGCAGTTACCTCACTAGCGGGAGTCAGGACGAGCAGTACTTC
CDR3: CASSYLTSGSQDEQYF

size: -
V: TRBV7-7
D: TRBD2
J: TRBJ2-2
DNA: TGTGCTAGCGCCCCGAGTTCGATGGGGGGGGGCACCGGGGAGCTGTTTTTT
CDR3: CASAPSSMGGGTGELFF